This TCR beta chain was recorded in a study of shared clonotypes between healthy human individuals. The CDR3 is 13 residues long. Trimming took off 4 bases at V and 2 bases at J, with 9 bases between the two ends. Germline V gene sequence: CDR1 SNHLY, CDR2 FYNNEI. Authors' data handling: ImmunoSEQ output lacked quality scores and full-length reads, limiting matched filtering. Some clones are missing from TCRdb's copy, which holds only in-frame ones; the method was immunoSEQ multiplex PCR. D and trimming were read from the DNA, whereas the V and J calls and clone size are those reported in that table. The repertoire holds 2 million to 2.5 million clones, with 92% as singletons.

Sample: naive CD4+ T cells from PBMCs. Sample subset: CD45RA+ positively selected. The chain uses TRBV2 and TRBJ2-7; D possibly corresponds to TRBD1 (5 bases). This clonotype originated in a man aged 18-30 years in good health. Some clones in this sample may be carry-over from other donors' samples. CDR3 DNA: TGTGCCAGCAGTGTGACAGCCCCCTACGAGCAGTACTTC. This gives the protein CASSVTAPYEQYF.